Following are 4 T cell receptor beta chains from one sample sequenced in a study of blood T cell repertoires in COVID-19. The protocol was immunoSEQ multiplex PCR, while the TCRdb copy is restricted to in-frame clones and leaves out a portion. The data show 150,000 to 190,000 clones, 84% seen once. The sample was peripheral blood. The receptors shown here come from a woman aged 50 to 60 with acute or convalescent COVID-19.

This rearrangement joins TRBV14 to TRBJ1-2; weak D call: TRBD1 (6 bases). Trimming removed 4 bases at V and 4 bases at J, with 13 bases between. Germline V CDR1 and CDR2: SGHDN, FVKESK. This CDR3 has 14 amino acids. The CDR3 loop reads CASSRTGTTYGYTF. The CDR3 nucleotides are TGTGCCAGCAGCCGCACCGGGACAACCTATGGCTACACCTTC.

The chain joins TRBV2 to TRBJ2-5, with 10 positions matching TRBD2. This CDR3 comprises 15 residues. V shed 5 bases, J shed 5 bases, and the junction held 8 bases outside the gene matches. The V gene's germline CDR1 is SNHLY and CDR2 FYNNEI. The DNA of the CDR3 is TGTGCCAGCAGTCCCGGAGCGGGGGGGCAGGAGACCCAGTACTTC. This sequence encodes CASSPGAGGQETQYF.

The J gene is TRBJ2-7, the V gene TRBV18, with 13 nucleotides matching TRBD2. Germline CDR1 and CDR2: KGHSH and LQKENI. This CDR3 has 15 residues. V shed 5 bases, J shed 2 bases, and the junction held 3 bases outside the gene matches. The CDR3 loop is CASSATSGGAYEQYF. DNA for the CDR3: TGTGCCAGCTCAGCTACTAGCGGGGGGGCCTACGAGCAGTACTTC.

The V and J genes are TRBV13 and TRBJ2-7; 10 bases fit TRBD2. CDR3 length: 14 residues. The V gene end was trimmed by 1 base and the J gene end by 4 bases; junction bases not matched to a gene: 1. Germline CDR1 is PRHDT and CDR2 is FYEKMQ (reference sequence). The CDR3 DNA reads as TGTGCCAGCAGCTTAGCTAGCGGGAGATACGAGCAGTACTTC. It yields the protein CASSLASGRYEQYF. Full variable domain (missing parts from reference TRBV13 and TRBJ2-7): AAGVIQSPRHLIKEKRETATLKCYPIPRHDTVYWYQQGPGQDPQFLISFYEKMQSDKGSIPDRFSAQQFSDYHSELNMSSLELGDSALYFCASSLASGRYEQYFGPGTRLTVT.